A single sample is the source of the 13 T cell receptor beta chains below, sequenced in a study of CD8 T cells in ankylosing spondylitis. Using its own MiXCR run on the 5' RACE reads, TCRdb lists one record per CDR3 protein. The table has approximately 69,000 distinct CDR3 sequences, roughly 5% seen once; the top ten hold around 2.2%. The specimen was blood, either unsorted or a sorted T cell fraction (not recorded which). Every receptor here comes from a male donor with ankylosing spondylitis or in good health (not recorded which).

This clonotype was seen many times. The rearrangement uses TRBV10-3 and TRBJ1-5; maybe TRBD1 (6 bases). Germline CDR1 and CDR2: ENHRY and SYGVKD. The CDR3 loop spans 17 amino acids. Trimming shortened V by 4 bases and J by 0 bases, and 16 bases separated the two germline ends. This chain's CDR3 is CAISVNDRRFSNQPQHF. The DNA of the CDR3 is TGTGCCATCAGTGTGAATGACAGGCGGTTTAGCAATCAGCCCCAGCATTTT.

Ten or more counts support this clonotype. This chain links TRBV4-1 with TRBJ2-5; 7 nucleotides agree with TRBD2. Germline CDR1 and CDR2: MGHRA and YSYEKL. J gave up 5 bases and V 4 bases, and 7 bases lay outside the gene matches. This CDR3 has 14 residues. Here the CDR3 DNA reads TGCGCCAGCAGCCTACGGGGGGATAGCGAGACCCAGTACTTC. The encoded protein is CASSLRGDSETQYF.

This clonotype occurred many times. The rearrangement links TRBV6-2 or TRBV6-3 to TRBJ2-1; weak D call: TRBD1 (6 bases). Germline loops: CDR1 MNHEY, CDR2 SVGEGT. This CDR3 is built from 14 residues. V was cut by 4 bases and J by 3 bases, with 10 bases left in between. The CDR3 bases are TGTGCCAGCAGTTCACAGGGATACTACAATGAGCAGTTCTTC. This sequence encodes CASSSQGYYNEQFF.

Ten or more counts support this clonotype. The CDR3 region has the DNA TGTGCCAGCAGTGAATTCCGGGCGCCCTATGGCTACACCTTC. Translated, it gives CASSEFRAPYGYTF. This chain uses TRBV25-1 with TRBJ1-2; D is ambiguous. V was trimmed by 1 base and J by 4 bases, leaving 10 bases between them. Germline assignment: CDR1 MGHDK and CDR2 SYGVNS. The CDR3 totals 14 residues.

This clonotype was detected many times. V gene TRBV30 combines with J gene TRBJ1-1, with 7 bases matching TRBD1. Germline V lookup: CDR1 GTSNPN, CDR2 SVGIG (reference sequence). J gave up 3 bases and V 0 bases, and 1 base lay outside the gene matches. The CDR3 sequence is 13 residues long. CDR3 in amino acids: CAWSVQGDTEAFF. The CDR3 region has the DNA TGTGCCTGGAGTGTTCAGGGGGACACTGAAGCTTTCTTT. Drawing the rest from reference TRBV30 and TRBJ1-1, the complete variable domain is SQTIHQWPATLVQPVGSPLSLECTVEGTSNPNLYWYRQAAGRGLQLLFYSVGIGQISSEVPQNLSASRPQDRQFILSSKKLLLSDSGFYLCAWSVQGDTEAFFGQGTRLTVV.

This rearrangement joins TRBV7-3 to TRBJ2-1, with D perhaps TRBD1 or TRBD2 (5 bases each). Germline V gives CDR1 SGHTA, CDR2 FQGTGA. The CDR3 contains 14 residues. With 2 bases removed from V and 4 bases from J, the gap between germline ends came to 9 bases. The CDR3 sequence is CASSLPGQYNEQFF. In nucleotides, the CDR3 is TGTGCCAGCAGCTTACCGGGGCAATACAATGAGCAGTTCTTC.

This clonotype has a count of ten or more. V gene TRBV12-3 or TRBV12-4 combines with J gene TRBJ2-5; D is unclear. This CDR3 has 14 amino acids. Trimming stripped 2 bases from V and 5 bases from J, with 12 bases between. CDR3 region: CASSLWSLMETQYF. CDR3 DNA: TGTGCCAGCAGTTTATGGTCTTTGATGGAGACCCAGTACTTC.

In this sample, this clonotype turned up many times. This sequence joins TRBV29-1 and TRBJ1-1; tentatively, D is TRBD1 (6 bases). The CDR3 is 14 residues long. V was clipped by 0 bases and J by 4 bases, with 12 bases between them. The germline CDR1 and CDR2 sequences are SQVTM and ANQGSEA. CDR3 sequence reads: CSVEEGASRTEAFF. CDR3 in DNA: TGCAGCGTTGAAGAGGGGGCGTCTCGCACTGAAGCTTTCTTT.

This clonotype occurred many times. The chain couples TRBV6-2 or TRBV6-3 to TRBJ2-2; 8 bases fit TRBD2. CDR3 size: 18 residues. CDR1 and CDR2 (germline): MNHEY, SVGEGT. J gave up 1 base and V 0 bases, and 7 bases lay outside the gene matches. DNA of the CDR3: TGTGCCAGCAGTTACTCGAAGAGCGGGGGCCTGAACACCGGGGAGCTGTTTTTT. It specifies CASSYSKSGGLNTGELFF.

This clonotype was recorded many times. In DNA form, the CDR3 reads TGTGCCAGCAGTTACACCCGGGGGCTCACTGAAGCTTTCTTT. Encoded protein: CASSYTRGLTEAFF. V and J are TRBV6-6 and TRBJ1-1, with D perhaps matching TRBD1 (6 bases). V lost 2 bases, J lost 4 bases, and 11 bases lay in between. Germline V gene data show CDR1 as MNHNY and CDR2 as SVGAGI (reference sequence). The CDR3 has 14 residues.

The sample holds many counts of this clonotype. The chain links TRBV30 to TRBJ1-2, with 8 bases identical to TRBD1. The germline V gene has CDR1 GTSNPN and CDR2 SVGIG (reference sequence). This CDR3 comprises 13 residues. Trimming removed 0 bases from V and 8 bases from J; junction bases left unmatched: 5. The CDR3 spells CAWSVGQGRGYTF. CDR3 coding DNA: TGTGCCTGGAGTGTTGGACAGGGTAGGGGCTACACCTTC.

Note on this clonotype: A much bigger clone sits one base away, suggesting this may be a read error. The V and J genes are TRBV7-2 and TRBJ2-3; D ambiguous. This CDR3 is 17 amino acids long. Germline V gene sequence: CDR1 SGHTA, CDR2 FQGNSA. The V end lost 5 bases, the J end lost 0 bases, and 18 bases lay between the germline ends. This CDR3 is CASSIVRIESSTDTQYF. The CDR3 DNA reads TGTGCCAGCAGCATTGTTCGGATAGAGTCTAGCACAGATACGCAGTATTTT.

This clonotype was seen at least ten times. CDR3 DNA sequence: TGTGCCAGCAGCTTAGATCAAGGCATTCAGTACTTC. Translating it yields CASSLDQGIQYF. This chain connects TRBV7-2 to TRBJ2-4; D ambiguous. Trimming pared 1 base from V and 9 bases from J, leaving 7 bases between. Germline CDR1 reads SGHTA; CDR2 reads FQGNSA. This CDR3 contains 12 residues.